This T cell receptor (beta chain) was retrieved from a study of PD-1 blockade in classical Hodgkin lymphoma. Study overall: Once every 2 weeks, patients received intravenous nivolumab at 3 mg/kg. Findings of the study overall: The causes of the repertoire differences, possibly disease activity or prior therapy, remain undefined. Complete responders showed a baseline diversity that resembled the diversity of newly diagnosed patients.

Method: immunoSEQ multiplex PCR; TCRdb's copy keeps in-frame clones and lacks some. The sample lists approximately 30,000 clones; less than 90% were seen once. Each of the patients experienced relapse following autologous stem cell transplantation, and their brentuximab vedotin exposure differed. Each best response was a complete response, a partial response or progressive disease. Details on this clone: Antigen unknown.

Sequencing used peripheral blood mononuclear cells (PBMCs), obtained before the second cycle of nivolumab. The source of this sequence is a human donor with classical Hodgkin lymphoma.

Written as DNA, the CDR3 is TGTGCCAGCAGCACTATTCCGGGACGGAGCTCCTACGAGCAGTACTTC. Translated: CASSTIPGRSSYEQYF. V usage is TRBV7-8 and J usage is TRBJ2-7; D tentatively fits TRBD1 or TRBD2 (5 bases each). The germline CDR1 and CDR2 sequences are SGHVS and FQNEAQ. The CDR3 sequence is 16 residues long. The V end was cut by 5 bases, the J end by 0 bases, with 17 bases between.